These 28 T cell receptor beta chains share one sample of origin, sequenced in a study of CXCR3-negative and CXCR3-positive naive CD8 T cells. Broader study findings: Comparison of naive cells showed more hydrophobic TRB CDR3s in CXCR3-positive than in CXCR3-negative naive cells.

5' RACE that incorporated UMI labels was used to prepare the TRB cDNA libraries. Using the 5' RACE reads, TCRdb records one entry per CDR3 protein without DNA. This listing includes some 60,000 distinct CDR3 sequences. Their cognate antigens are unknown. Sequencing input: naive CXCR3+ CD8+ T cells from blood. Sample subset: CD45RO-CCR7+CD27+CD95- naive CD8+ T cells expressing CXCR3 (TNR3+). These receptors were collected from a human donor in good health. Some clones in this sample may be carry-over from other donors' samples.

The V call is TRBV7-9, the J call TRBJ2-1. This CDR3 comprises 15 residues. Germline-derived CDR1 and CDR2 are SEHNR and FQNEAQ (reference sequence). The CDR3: CASSLAGLLDNEQFF. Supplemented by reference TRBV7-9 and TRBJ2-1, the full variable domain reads DTGVSQNPRHKITKRGQNVTFRCDPISEHNRLYWYRQTLGQGPEFLTYFQNEAQLEKSRLLSDRFSAERPKGSFSTLEIQRTEQGDSAMYLCASSLAGLLDNEQFFGPGTRLTVL.

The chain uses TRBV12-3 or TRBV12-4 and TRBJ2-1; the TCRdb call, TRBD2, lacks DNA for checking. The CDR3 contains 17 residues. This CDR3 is CASSQPTLAGSYNEQFF.

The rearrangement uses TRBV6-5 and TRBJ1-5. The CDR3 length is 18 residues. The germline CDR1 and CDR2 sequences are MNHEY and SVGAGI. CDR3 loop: CASSYSSADPDSNQPQHF.

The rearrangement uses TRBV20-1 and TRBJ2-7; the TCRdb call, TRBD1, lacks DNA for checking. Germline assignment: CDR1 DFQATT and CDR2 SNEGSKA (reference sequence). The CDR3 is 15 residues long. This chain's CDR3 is CSAEGIQGATYEQYF.

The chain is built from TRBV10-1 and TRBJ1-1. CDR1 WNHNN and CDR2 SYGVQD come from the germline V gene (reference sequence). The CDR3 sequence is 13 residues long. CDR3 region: CASSETRTGEAFF.

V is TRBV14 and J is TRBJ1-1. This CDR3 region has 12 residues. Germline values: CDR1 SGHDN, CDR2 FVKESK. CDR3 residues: CASSLHNTEAFF.

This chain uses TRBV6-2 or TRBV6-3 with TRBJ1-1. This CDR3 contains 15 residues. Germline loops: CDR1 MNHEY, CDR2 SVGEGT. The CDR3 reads CASSYSGSLNTEAFF.

CDR3 residues: CASSDWNTEAFF. The chain is built from TRBV5-1 and TRBJ1-1. The germline CDR1 and CDR2 sequences are SGHRS and YFSETQ. There are 12 residues in the CDR3.

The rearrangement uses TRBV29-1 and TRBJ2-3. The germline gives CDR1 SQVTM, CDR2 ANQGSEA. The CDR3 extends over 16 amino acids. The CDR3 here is CSVETSSGRGSDTQYF.

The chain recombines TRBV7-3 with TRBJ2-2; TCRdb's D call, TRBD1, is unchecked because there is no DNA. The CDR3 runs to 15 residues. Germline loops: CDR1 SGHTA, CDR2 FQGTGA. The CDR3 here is CASSSFPGDTGELFF. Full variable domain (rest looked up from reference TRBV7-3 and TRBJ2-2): GAGVSQTPSNKVTEKGKYVELRCDPISGHTALYWYRQSLGQGPEFLIYFQGTGAADDSGLPNDRFFAVRPEGSVSTLKIQRTERGDSAVYLCASSSFPGDTGELFFGEGSRLTVL.

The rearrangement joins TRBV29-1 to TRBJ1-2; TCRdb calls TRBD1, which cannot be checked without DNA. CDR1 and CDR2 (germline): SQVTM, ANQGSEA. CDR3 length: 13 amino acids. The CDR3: CSVPPGTGAGYTF.

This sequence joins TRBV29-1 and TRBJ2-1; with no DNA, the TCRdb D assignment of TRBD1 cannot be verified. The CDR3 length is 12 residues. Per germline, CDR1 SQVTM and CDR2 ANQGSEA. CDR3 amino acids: CSVDRGGNEQFF.

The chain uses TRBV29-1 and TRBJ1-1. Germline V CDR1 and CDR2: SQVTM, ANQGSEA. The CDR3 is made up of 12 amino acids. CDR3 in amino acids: CSVPDENTEAFF.

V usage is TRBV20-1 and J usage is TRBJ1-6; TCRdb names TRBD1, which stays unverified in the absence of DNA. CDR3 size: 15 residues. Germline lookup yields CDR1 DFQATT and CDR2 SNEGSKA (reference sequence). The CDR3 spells CSKDREKRTNSPLHF.

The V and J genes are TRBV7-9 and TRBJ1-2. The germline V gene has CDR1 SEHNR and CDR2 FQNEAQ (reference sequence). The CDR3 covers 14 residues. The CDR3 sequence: CASSLAQTYYGYTF. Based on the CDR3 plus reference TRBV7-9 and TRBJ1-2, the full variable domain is DTGVSQNPRHKITKRGQNVTFRCDPISEHNRLYWYRQTLGQGPEFLTYFQNEAQLEKSRLLSDRFSAERPKGSFSTLEIQRTEQGDSAMYLCASSLAQTYYGYTFGSGTRLTVV.

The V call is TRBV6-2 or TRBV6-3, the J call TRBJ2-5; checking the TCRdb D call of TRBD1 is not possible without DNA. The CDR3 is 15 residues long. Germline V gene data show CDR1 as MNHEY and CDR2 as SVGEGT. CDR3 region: CASSFPTGGGETQYF.

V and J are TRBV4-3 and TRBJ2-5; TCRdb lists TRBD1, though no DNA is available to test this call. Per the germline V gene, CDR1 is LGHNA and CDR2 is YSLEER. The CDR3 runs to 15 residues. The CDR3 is CASSQDRTGQETQYF.

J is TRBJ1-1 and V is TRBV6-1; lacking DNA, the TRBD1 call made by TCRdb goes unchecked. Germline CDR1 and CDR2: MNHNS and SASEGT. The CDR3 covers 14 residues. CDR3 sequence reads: CASSEWGLNTEAFF.

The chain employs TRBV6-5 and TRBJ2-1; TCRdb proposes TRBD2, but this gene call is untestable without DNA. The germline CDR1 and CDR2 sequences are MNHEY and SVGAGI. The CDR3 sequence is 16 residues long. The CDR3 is CASSYSPGTSIDEQFF.

This CDR3 is CASSPGGVGQPQHF. The J gene is TRBJ1-5, the V gene TRBV6-2 or TRBV6-3; absent DNA, TCRdb's TRBD1 call cannot be checked. Per the germline V gene, CDR1 is MNHEY and CDR2 is SVGEGT. The CDR3 runs 14 residues.

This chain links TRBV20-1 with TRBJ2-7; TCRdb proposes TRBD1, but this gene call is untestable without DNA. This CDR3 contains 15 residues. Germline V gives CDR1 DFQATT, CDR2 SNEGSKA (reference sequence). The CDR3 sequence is CSAFTGTGVYYEQYF.

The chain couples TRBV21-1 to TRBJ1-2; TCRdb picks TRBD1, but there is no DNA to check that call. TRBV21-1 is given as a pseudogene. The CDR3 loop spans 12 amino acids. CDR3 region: CASSPGDHGYTF.

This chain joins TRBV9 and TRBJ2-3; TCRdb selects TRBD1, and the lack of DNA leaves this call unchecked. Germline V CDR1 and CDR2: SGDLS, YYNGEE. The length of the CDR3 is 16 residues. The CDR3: CASSVEGGPSTDTQYF.

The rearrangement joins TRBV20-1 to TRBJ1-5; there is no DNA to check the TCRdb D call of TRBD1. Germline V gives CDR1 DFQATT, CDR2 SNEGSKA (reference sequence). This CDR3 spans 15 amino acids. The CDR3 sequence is CSAINHGQANQPQHF.

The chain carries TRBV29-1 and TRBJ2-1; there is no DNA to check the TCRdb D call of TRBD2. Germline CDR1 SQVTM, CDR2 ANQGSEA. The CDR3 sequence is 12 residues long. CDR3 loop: CSVGLGTNAQFF.

The CDR3 loop reads CASAGTPYEQYF. The chain has TRBV25-1 and TRBJ2-7; TCRdb picks TRBD1, but there is no DNA to check that call. The germline CDR1 and CDR2 sequences are MGHDK and SYGVNS. The CDR3 runs to 12 residues.

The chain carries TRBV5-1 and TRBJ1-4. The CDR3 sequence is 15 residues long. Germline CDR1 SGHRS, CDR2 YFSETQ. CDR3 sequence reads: CASSFAQATNEKLFF.

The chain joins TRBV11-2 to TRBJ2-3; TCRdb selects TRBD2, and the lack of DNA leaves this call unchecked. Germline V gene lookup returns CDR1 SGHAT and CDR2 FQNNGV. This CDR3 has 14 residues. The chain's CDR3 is CASSSPSGEDTQYF.